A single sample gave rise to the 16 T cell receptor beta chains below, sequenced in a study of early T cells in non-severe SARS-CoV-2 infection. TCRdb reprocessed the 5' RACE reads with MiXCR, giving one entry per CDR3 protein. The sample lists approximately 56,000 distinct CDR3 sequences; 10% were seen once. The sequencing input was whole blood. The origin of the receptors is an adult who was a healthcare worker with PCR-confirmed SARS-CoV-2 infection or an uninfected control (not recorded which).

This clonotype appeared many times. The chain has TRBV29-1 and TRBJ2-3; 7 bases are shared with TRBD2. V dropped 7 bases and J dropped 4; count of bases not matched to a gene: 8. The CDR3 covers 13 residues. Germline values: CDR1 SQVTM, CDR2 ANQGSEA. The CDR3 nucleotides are TGCAGCGCCGAAGCAGGGAGGGCAGATACGCAGTATTTT. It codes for CSAEAGRADTQYF.

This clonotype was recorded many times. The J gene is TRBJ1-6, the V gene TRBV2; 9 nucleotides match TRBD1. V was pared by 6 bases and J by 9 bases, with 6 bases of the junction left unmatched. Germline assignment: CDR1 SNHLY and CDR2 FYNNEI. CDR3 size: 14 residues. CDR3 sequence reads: CASRPGQGRSPLHF. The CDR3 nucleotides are TGTGCCAGCAGGCCGGGACAGGGTCGTTCACCCCTCCACTTT.

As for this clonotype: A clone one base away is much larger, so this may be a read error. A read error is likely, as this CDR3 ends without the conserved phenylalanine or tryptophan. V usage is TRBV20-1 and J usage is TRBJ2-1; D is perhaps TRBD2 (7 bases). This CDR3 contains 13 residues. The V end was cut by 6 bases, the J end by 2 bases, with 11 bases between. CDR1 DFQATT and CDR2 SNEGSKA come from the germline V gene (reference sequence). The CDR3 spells CSAGGLAYNEQFL. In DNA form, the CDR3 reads TGCAGTGCCGGGGGGCTAGCCTACAATGAGCAGTTCCTC.

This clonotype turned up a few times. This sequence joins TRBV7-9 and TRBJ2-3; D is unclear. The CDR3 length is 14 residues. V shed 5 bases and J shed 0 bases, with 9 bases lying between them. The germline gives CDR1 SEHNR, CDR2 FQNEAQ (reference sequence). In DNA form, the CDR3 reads TGTGCCAGCAGCCACCGCGTAAGCACAGATACGCAGTATTTT. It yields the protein CASSHRVSTDTQYF. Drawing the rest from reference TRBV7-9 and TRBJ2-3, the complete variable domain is DTGVSQNPRHKITKRGQNVTFRCDPISEHNRLYWYRQTLGQGPEFLTYFQNEAQLEKSRLLSDRFSAERPKGSFSTLEIQRTEQGDSAMYLCASSHRVSTDTQYFGPGTRLTVL.

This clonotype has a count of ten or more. The CDR3 DNA sequence: TGTGCCAGCAGCCCAAATAGCGGGAGCAGGACAGATACGCAGTATTTT. Protein sequence: CASSPNSGSRTDTQYF. This chain joins TRBV5-4 and TRBJ2-3; the match to TRBD2 covers 9 bases. The V and J ends lost 4 bases and 3 bases, in that order; junction bases with no gene match: 9. The germline CDR1 and CDR2 sequences are SGHNT and YYREEE (reference sequence). CDR3 length equals 16 residues. The full variable domain, with the rest looked up from reference TRBV5-4 and TRBJ2-3, is ETGVTQSPTHLIKTRGQQVTLRCSSQSGHNTVSWYQQALGQGPQFIFQYYREEENGRGNFPPRFSGLQFPNYSSELNVNALELDDSALYLCASSPNSGSRTDTQYFGPGTRLTVL.

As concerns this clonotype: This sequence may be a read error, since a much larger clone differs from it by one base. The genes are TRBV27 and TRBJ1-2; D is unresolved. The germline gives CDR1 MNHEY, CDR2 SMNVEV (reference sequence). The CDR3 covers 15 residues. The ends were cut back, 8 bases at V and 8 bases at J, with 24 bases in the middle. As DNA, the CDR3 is TGTGCCAGCTGTAGAGCAGGAACTCCTATGGGAGGCTACACCTTC. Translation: CASCRAGTPMGGYTF.

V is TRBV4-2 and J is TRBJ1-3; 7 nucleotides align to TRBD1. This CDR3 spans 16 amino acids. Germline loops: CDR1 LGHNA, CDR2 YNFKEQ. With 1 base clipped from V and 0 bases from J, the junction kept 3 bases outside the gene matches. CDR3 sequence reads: CASSQGDSNSGNTIYF. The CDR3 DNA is TGTGCCAGCAGCCAAGGGGACAGCAACTCTGGAAACACCATATATTTT.

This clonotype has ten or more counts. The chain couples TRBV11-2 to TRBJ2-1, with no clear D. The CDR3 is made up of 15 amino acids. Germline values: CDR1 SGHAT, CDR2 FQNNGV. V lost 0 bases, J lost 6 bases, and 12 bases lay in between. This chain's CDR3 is CASSLDGEALNEQFF. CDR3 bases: TGTGCCAGCAGCTTAGATGGGGAAGCGCTCAATGAGCAGTTCTTC.

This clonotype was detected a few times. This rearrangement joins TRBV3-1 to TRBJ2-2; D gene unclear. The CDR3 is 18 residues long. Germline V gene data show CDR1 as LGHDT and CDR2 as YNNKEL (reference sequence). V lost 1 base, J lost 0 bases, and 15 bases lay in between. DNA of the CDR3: TGTGCCAGCAGCCAAGGCAACCCCCGCGCTGCGAACACCGGGGAGCTGTTTTTT. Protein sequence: CASSQGNPRAANTGELFF.

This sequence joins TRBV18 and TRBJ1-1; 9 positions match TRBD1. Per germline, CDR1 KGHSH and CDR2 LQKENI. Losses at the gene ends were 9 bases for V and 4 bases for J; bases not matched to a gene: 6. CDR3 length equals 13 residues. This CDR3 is CASTQGAGTEAFF. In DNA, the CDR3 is TGTGCCAGTACACAGGGGGCGGGCACTGAAGCTTTCTTT.

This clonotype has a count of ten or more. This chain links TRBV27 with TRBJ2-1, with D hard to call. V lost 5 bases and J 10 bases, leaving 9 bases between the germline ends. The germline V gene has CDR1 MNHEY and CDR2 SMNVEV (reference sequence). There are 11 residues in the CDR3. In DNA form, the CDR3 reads TGTGCCAGCAGTCGCCTCTCAGAGCAGTTCTTC. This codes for CASSRLSEQFF.

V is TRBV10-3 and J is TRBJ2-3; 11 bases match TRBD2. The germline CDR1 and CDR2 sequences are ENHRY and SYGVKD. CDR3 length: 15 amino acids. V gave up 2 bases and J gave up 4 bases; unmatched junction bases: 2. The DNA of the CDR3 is TGTGCCATCAGTGAGCCGGGACTAGCGGCAGATACGCAGTATTTT. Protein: CAISEPGLAADTQYF.

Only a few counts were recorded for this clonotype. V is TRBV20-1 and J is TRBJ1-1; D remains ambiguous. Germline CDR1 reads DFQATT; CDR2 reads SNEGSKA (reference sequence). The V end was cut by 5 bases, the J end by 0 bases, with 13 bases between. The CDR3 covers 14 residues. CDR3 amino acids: CSALRSPLNTEAFF. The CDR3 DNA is TGCAGTGCTCTTCGGAGCCCCCTGAACACTGAAGCTTTCTTT.

This CDR3 reads CASSFSQGRGPYEQYF. CDR3 nucleotides: TGTGCCAGCAGTTTCTCCCAGGGCAGGGGCCCCTACGAGCAGTACTTC. This chain uses TRBV7-9 with TRBJ2-7; TRBD1 might be the D (6 bases). The germline V and J ends were trimmed by 6 bases and 2 bases, with 20 bases remaining between them. The CDR3 has 16 amino acids. Germline V lookup: CDR1 SEHNR, CDR2 FQNEAQ (reference sequence). The full variable domain, its missing parts supplied by reference TRBV7-9 and TRBJ2-7, is DTGVSQNPRHKITKRGQNVTFRCDPISEHNRLYWYRQTLGQGPEFLTYFQNEAQLEKSRLLSDRFSAERPKGSFSTLEIQRTEQGDSAMYLCASSFSQGRGPYEQYFGPGTRLTVT.

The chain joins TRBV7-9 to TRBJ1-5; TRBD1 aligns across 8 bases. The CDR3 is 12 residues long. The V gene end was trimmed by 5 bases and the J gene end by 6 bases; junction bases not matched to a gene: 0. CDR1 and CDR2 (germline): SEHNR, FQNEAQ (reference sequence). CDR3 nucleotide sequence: TGTGCCAGCAGCGACAGGGGTCAGCCCCAGCATTTT. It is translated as CASSDRGQPQHF.

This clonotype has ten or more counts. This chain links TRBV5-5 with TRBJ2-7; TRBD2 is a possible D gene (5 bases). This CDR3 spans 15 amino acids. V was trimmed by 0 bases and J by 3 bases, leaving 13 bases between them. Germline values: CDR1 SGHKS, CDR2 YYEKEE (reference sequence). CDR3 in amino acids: CASSLAAGFVYEQYF. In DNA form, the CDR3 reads TGTGCCAGCAGCTTGGCGGCGGGTTTTGTCTACGAGCAGTACTTC.